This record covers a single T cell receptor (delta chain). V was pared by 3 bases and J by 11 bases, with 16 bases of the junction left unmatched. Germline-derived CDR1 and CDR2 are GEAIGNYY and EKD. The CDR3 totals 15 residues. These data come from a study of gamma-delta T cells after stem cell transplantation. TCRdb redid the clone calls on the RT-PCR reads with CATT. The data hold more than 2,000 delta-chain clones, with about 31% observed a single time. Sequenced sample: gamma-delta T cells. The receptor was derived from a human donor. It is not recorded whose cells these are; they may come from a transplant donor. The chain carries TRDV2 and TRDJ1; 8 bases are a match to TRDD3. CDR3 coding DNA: TGTGCCTGTGACCCCGTACTGGGGGTCCCCTCCGGGCTCATCTTT. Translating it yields CACDPVLGVPSGLIF.